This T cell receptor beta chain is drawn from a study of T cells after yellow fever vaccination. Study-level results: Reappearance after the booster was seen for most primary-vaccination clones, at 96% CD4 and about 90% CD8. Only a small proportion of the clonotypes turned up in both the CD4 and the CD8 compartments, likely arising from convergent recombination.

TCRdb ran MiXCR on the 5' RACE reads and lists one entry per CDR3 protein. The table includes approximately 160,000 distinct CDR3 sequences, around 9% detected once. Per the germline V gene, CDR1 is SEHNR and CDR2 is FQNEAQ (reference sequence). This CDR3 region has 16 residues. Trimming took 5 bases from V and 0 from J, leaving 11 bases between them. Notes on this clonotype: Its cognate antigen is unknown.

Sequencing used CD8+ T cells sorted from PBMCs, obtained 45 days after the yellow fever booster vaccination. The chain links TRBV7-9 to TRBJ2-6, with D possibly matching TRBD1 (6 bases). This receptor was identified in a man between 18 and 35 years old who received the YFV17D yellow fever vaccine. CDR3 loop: CASSLNRVSGANVLTF. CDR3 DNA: TGTGCCAGCAGCCTGAACAGGGTCTCTGGGGCCAACGTCCTGACTTTC.